Listed below are T cell receptor beta chains from one sample, sequenced in a study of sequential checkpoint blockade in melanoma. The table came from immunoSEQ multiplex PCR; TCRdb's copy has only in-frame clones and leaves some out. The table includes 10,000 or so clones, roughly 25% detected once. Sequencing used tumor tissue (inferred from file names), obtained from a patient given nivolumab and ipilimumab in sequence. The receptors were gathered from a human donor with melanoma. Each CDR3 is given with its conserved first and last residue. A D gene is named only where the DNA matches it firmly. Not every row has a clone size; where given, it reads once, few, many or a size class.

>TRBJ1-5|-|-|TRBV6-7|15
TGTGCCAGCAGTTACTACAGGAGTCCCCATCAGCCCCAGCATTTT
CASSYYRSPHQPQHF
>TRBJ2-3|TRBD2|-|TRBV6-8|17
TGTGCCATCAGTCCGGGACTAGCGGGGGAGAGCACAGATACGCAGTATTTT
CAISPGLAGESTDTQYF
>TRBJ1-6|-|few|TRBV28|16
TGTGCCAGCCTCCCAGCGGGCAGGGTATTGCGTTCACCCCTCCACTTT
CASLPAGRVLRSPLHF
>TRBJ2-5|TRBD2|few|TRBV10-2|13
TGCGCCAGCAGGGAAAGGACTAGTGGGACCCAGTACTTC
CASRERTSGTQYF
>TRBJ2-1|TRBD2|once|TRBV28|16
TGTGCCAGCAGGTCATACGGGACTAGCGGGGTCTATGAGCAGTTCTTC
CASRSYGTSGVYEQFF
>TRBJ2-7|TRBD1|-|TRBV15|15
TGTGCCACCAGCAGAGAGAGAGGGGGCAATTGGGAGCAGTACTTC
CATSRERGGNWEQYF
>TRBJ2-2|TRBD1|-|TRBV19|17
TGTGCCAGTAGTCGGACAGGGGCCCCCTTGGGCACCGGGGAGCTGTTTTTT
CASSRTGAPLGTGELFF
>TRBJ1-1|-|few|TRBV11-3|15
TGTGCCAGCAGGGAGGCGAAGGGGCAGGACACTGAAGCTTTCTTT
CASREAKGQDTEAFF
>TRBJ1-4|-|few|TRBV6-8|16
TGTGCCAGCATATTTCCAGCTACCGCAACTAATGAAAAACTGTTTTTT
CASIFPATATNEKLFF
>TRBJ2-7|TRBD2|-|TRBV19|14
TGTGCCAGTAGTCTGGCTAGCGGGGACTACGAGCAGTACTTC
CASSLASGDYEQYF
>TRBJ2-5|-|-|TRBV5-1|15
TGCGCCAGCAGCTTGCTGGGGGACCCCTGGGAGACCCAGTACTTC
CASSLLGDPWETQYF
>TRBJ1-2|-|few|TRBV6-8|12
TGTGCCAGCAGTCCCCGACGTCATGGCTACACCTTC
CASSPRRHGYTF
>TRBJ1-2|TRBD1|many|TRBV6-8|15
TGTGCCAGCAGTTACTCTGCCGGGACAGCCTATGGCTACACCTTC
CASSYSAGTAYGYTF
>TRBJ1-3|TRBD1|-|TRBV5-1|16
TGCGCCAGCAGCTCGGGACAGGGGATAGGAGGAAACACCATATATTTT
CASSSGQGIGGNTIYF
>TRBJ1-2|TRBD1|medium-sized|TRBV11-3|15
TGTGCCAGCAGCCCCGGGACAGGGGGCCCCTATGGCTACACCTTC
CASSPGTGGPYGYTF
>TRBJ2-5|-|-|TRBV19|14
TGTGCCAGTAGTACGGTTGGGGGCAGGGAGACCCAGTACTTC
CASSTVGGRETQYF
>TRBJ2-2|-|few|TRBV27|16
TGTGCCAGCAGTTCATGGGACCTATCGAACACCGGGGAGCTGTTTTTT
CASSSWDLSNTGELFF
>TRBJ1-5|-|-|TRBV6-8|16
TGTGCCAGCAGTGATGTTTTGGGGATCGGCAATCAGCCCCAGCATTTT
CASSDVLGIGNQPQHF
>TRBJ1-3|-|many|TRBV11-3|16
TGTGCCAGCAGCTACTCGACTAGACTGGTCGGAAACACCATATATTTT
CASSYSTRLVGNTIYF
>TRBJ1-1|-|-|TRBV23-1|17
TGCGCCAGCAGTCAATGTGTGCTTCCGCGGGCCTACACTGAAGCTTTCTTT
CASSQCVLPRAYTEAFF
>TRBJ1-6|-|-|TRBV6-8|20
TGTGCCAGCAGTTACTCTTTCGGGACCACCGGGAGCTCCTATAATTCACCCCTCCACTTT
CASSYSFGTTGSSYNSPLHF
>TRBJ2-3|-|many|TRBV11-3|17
TGTGCCAGCGGTTGGGGTTTGAGCCACCCCACCGCAGATACGCAGTATTTT
CASGWGLSHPTADTQYF
>TRBJ1-3|-|medium-sized|TRBV30|16
TGTGCCTGGAGCAGGGGCCCCATCTACTCTGGAAACACCATATATTTT
CAWSRGPIYSGNTIYF
>TRBJ2-3|-|-|TRBV30|15
TGTGCCTGGAGTTCCCGGGACGCTATGACAGATACGCAGTATTTT
CAWSSRDAMTDTQYF
>TRBJ2-1|TRBD1|-|TRBV14|15
TGTGCCAGCAGCCAAGGGACAGGGTATACCGATGAGCAGTTCTTC
CASSQGTGYTDEQFF
>TRBJ2-7|TRBD1|-|TRBV4-1|16
TGCGCCAGCAGCCAATATTTCGGACAGGAGCCCTACGAGCAGTACTTC
CASSQYFGQEPYEQYF
>TRBJ2-3|TRBD2|few|TRBV9|16
TGTGCCAGCAGTGGGGCAGCGGGGGGAGGCTACGATACGCAGTATTTT
CASSGAAGGGYDTQYF
>TRBJ2-7|-|-|TRBV28|14
TGTGCCAGCAGTTTATGGTCGATGGGGATAGGGCAGTACTTC
CASSLWSMGIGQYF
>TRBJ2-7|-|few|TRBV12-2|20
TGTGCAAGTCGCTTAGCTTATCGGGGGGGGTCGCGGACTAGCAAGTACGAGCAGTACTTC
CASRLAYRGGSRTSKYEQYF
>TRBJ1-2|TRBD1|few|TRBV6-8|12
TGTGCCAGCAAACAGGGGGCGCGGGGCTACACCTTC
CASKQGARGYTF
>TRBJ2-1|TRBD1|-|TRBV6-8|17
TGTGCCAGCAGTGACGCCAGGGGGCTCGGATCCTACAATGAGCAGTTCTTC
CASSDARGLGSYNEQFF
>TRBJ2-2|TRBD1|-|TRBV19|14
TGTGCCAGTAGCGGACAGGGGAACACCGGGGAGCTGTTTTTT
CASSGQGNTGELFF
>TRBJ2-4|-|medium-sized|TRBV19|16
TGTGCCAGTAGCAGAGGACAGTCCACATCTAAAAACATTCAGTACTTC
CASSRGQSTSKNIQYF
>TRBJ1-1|-|few|TRBV4-1|16
TGCGCCAGCAGCCAAGACACCATGGGGACGGACACTGAAGCTTTCTTT
CASSQDTMGTDTEAFF
>TRBJ2-2|TRBD1|once|TRBV16|15
TGTGCCAGCAGCCAATCGGGGACAGAAACCGGGGAGCTGTTTTTT
CASSQSGTETGELFF
>TRBJ2-7|-|-|TRBV28|12
TGTGCCACCGAGACAGATCGTTACGAGCAGTACTTC
CATETDRYEQYF
>TRBJ1-4|-|-|TRBV28|17
TGTGCCAGCAGTTTACCGCCGGGGGCGTTTATTAATGAAAAACTGTTTTTT
CASSLPPGAFINEKLFF
>TRBJ1-1|-|-|TRBV5-1|15
TGCGCCAGCAGCTTGGAAGTTATAGGGGGCACTGAAGCTTTCTTT
CASSLEVIGGTEAFF
>TRBJ1-2|TRBD1|few|TRBV6-8|14
TGTGCCAGCAGCCCCGGACAGGGTTTCTATGGCTACACCTTC
CASSPGQGFYGYTF
>TRBJ2-6|-|-|TRBV29-1|13
TGCAGCGTATCAGGGGACGGGGCCAACGTCCTGACTTTC
CSVSGDGANVLTF
>TRBJ2-2|-|few|TRBV9|15
TGTGCCAGCAGCGCAGGGGACGTAAACACCGGGGAGCTGTTTTTT
CASSAGDVNTGELFF
>TRBJ1-1|-|medium-sized|TRBV6-8|13
TGTGCCAGCAGTGTTGAGGGGACCACTGAAGCTTTCTTT
CASSVEGTTEAFF
>TRBJ2-5|-|-|TRBV18|15
TGTGCCAGCTCACCCCTGGCAGCTTCCCAAGAGACCCAGTACTTC
CASSPLAASQETQYF
>TRBJ2-5|-|-|TRBV7-1|13
TGTGCCAGCAGCTTAACGTTAACGGAGACCCAGTACTTC
CASSLTLTETQYF
>TRBJ1-5|-|few|TRBV9|14
TGTGCCAGCAGCGTAGGTCTCCAGGGTCAGCCCCAGCATTTT
CASSVGLQGQPQHF
>TRBJ2-7|-|once|TRBV18|14
TGTGCCAGCTCACCCCGACAGGACTCCTACGAGCAGTACTTC
CASSPRQDSYEQYF
>TRBJ2-3|TRBD2|-|TRBV29-1|14
TGCAGCTTCCGAGGACTAGCGGGGGGATCAACGCAGTATTTT
CSFRGLAGGSTQYF
>TRBJ2-7|-|many|TRBV11-3|16
TGTGCCAGCAGCTTCCCCGAAAATATAGGTTCCTACGAGCAGTACTTC
CASSFPENIGSYEQYF
>TRBJ1-2|-|-|TRBV7-1|13
TGTGCCAGCAGCTCTAAATACTTAGATGGCTACACCTTC
CASSSKYLDGYTF
>TRBJ1-6|TRBD1|medium-sized|TRBV6-8|14
TGTGCCATCAGCCCGGGACAGGGGGAATCACCCCTCCACTTT
CAISPGQGESPLHF
>TRBJ1-6|TRBD1|-|TRBV28|14
TGTGCCAGCAGTTTGGACAGGTATAATTCACCCCTCCACTTT
CASSLDRYNSPLHF
>TRBJ1-2|-|-|TRBV30|14
TGTGCCTGGATCCGCGACAGTTCTAACTATGGCTACACCTTC
CAWIRDSSNYGYTF
>TRBJ1-1|TRBD1|few|TRBV9|15
TGTGCCAGCAGCGTAGGTAGGACAGGGGGGCCTGAAGCTTTCTTT
CASSVGRTGGPEAFF
>TRBJ1-1|-|medium-sized|TRBV6-8|14
TGTGCCAGCAGTTACTCTTACAGGAACACTGAAGCTTTCTTT
CASSYSYRNTEAFF